Here is one T cell receptor (beta chain) with its context. The data belong to a study of blood T cell repertoires in COVID-19. Study in general: PBMCs, B-cell-depleted T cells, or T cells provided the cDNA or gDNA that made up the material.

In the authors' methods: Using reference gene primer amplification, nucleated cell counts were estimated. The method was immunoSEQ multiplex PCR; TCRdb's version includes in-frame clones alone and lacks a portion of them. From that table come the V and J calls and clone size; the DNA was used to work out D and trimming. The sample includes 200,000 or so clones, 80% to 90% seen only once; the top ten take over 3%. Germline-derived CDR1 and CDR2 are MNHEY and SVGAGI. V lost 6 bases to trimming and J lost 0 bases; unmatched junction nucleotides: 3. The CDR3 consists of 14 residues. The TCR sequence derives from a middle-aged woman with acute COVID-19. Sequences were obtained from PBMCs or T cells enriched from blood (not recorded which). V is TRBV6-5 and J is TRBJ1-1, with TRBD1 identical over 8 bases. The CDR3 reads CASRLTGVNTEAFF. CDR3 in DNA: TGTGCCAGCAGGTTGACAGGGGTGAACACTGAAGCTTTCTTT.